This TCR beta chain was profiled in a study of cytotoxic CD8 clonotypes in ibrutinib-treated CLL. Study as a whole: By median around 70 months, 12 had progressed and some 14 stayed remitted; responses had been 2 complete and about 24 partial.

This CDR3 is 15 amino acids long. The V gene lost 5 bases and the J gene lost 2 bases, with 15 bases spanning the gap. The germline V gene has CDR1 MNHEY and CDR2 SVGAGI. Sequencing was designed to attain a depth spanning 1 in 200,000 to 1 in 1 million T cells. Profiling relied on immunoSEQ multiplex PCR, and the TCRdb table lists in-frame clones only, not all of them. The table records approximately 330,000 clones, about 80% of them present only once. PBMCs that had been cryopreserved were the source of approximately 1.8 micrograms of genomic DNA for TCR beta libraries. The genes are TRBV6-5 and TRBJ1-1, with TRBD1 as a possible D gene (6 bases). The receptor was derived from a human donor with chronic lymphocytic leukemia. The specimen was PBMCs, collected before ibrutinib treatment. CDR3 region: CASSTWDIENTEAFF. CDR3 DNA: TGTGCCAGCAGTACGTGGGACATCGAAAACACTGAAGCTTTCTTT.